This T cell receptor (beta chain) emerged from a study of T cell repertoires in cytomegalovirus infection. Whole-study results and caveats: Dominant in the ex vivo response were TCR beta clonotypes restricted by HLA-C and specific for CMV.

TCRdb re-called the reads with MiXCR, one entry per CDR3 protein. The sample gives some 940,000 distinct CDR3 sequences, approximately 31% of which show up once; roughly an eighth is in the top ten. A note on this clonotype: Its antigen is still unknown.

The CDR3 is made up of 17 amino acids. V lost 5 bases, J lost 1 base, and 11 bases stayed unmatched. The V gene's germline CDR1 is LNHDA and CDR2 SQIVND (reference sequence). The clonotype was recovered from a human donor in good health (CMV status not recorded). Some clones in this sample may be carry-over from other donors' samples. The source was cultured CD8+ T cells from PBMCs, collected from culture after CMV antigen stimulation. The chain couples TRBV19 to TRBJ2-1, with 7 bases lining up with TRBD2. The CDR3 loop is CASSPFQTGLSYNEQFF. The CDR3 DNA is TGTGCCAGTAGTCCCTTCCAGACGGGACTATCCTACAATGAGCAGTTCTTC.